This T cell receptor (beta chain) derives from a study of technical replicates of blood from a handful of donors. Method: immunoSEQ multiplex PCR; TCRdb's copy keeps in-frame clones and lacks some. The sample has about 14,000 clones, around four fifths seen once. CDR1 MNHEY and CDR2 SMNVEV come from the germline V gene (reference sequence). CDR3 length: 14 amino acids. V was trimmed by 0 bases and J by 5 bases, leaving 11 bases between them. The clonotype originates from a human donor in good health. The sample was PBMCs. The V gene is TRBV27, the J gene TRBJ2-7; the D gene is possibly TRBD1 (6 bases). In DNA form, the CDR3 reads TGTGCCAGCAGTTTATCTAAAACAGGGAACGAGCAGTACTTC. Translation: CASSLSKTGNEQYF.